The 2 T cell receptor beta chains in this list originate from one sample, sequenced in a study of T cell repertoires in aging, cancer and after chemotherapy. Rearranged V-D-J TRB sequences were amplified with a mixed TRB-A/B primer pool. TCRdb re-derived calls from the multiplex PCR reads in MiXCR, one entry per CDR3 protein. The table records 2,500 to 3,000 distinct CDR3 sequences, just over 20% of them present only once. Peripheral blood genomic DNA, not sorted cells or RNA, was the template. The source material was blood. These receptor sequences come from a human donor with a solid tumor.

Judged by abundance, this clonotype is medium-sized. CDR3 nucleotide sequence: TGCAGCGTTGAAGATCACGGGAGGGCCGTCAATGAGCAGTTCTTC. It translates to CSVEDHGRAVNEQFF. The chain employs TRBV29-1 and TRBJ2-1; 8 bases match TRBD2. Germline V lookup: CDR1 SQVTM, CDR2 ANQGSEA. V trimming: 0 bases; J trimming: 6 bases; junction bases outside the gene matches: 7. The CDR3 totals 15 residues.

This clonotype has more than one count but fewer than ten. The CDR3 sequence is CASSLGTSGIGVGETQYF. In DNA form, the CDR3 reads TGTGCCAGCAGCCTAGGGACTAGCGGGATTGGGGTGGGGGAGACCCAGTACTTC. The gene calls are TRBV5-4 and TRBJ2-5; 13 bases are a match to TRBD2. Trimming cost V 4 bases and J 5 bases; bases outside gene matches: 14. Germline V lookup: CDR1 SGHNT, CDR2 YYREEE (reference sequence). The CDR3 consists of 18 residues.